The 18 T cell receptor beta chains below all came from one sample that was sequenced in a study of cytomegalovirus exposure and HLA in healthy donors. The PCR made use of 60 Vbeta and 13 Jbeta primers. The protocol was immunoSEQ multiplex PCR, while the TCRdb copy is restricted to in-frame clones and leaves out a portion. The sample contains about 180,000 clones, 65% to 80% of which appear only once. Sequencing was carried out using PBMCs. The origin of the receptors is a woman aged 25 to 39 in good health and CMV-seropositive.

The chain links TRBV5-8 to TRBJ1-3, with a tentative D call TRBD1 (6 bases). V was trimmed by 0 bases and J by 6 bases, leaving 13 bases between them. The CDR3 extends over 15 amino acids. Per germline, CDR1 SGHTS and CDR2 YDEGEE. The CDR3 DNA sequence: TGTGCCAGCAGCTTGGGACAGGCCGAGATAAACACCATATATTTT. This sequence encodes CASSLGQAEINTIYF.

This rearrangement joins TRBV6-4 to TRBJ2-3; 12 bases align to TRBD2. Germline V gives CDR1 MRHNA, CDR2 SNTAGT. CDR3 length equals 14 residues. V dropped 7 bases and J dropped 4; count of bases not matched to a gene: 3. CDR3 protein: CASKTSGGADTQYF. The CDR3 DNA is TGTGCCAGCAAGACTAGCGGGGGAGCAGATACGCAGTATTTT.

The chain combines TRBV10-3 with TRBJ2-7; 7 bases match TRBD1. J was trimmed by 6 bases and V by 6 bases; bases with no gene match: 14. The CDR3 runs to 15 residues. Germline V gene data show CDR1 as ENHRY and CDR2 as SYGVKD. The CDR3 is CAISSPRGHASEQYF. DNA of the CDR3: TGTGCCATCAGCTCCCCAAGGGGGCACGCGAGCGAGCAGTACTTC.

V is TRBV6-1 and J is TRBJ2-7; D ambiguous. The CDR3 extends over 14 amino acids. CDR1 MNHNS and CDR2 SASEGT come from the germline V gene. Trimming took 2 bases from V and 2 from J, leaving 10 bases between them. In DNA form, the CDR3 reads TGTGCCAGCAGTGAAATAGGAGATACCTACGAGCAGTACTTC. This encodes CASSEIGDTYEQYF.

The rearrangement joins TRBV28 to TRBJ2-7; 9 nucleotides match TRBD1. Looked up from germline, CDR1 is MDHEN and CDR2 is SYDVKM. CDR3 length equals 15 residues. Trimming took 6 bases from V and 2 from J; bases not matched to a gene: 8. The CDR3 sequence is CASSRGDRVPYEQYF. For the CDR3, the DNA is TGTGCCAGCAGCAGGGGGGACAGGGTCCCCTACGAGCAGTACTTC.

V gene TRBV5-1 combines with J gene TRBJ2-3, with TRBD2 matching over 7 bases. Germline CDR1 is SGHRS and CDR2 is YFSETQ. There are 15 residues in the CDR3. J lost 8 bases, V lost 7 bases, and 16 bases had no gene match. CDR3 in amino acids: CASRSGVLGQGTQYF. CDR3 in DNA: TGCGCCAGCCGGAGCGGGGTCCTCGGACAAGGTACGCAGTATTTT. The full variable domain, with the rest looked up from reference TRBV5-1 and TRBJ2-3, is KAGVTQTPRYLIKTRGQQVTLSCSPISGHRSVSWYQQTPGQGLQFLFEYFSETQRNKGNFPGRFSGRQFSNSRSEMNVSTLELGDSALYLCASRSGVLGQGTQYFGPGTRLTVL.

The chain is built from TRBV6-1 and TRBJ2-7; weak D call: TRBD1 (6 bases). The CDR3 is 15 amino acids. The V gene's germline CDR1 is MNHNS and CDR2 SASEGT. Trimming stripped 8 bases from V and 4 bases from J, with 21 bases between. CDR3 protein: CASGVETWTEYEQYF. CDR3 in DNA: TGTGCCAGCGGGGTAGAAACATGGACAGAATACGAGCAGTACTTC.

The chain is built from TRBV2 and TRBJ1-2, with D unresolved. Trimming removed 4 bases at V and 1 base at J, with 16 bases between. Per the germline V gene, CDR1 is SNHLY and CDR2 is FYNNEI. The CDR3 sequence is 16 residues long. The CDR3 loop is CASSGSLNLYNYGYTF. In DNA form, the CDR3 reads TGTGCCAGCAGTGGATCCCTTAACTTGTATAACTATGGCTACACCTTC.

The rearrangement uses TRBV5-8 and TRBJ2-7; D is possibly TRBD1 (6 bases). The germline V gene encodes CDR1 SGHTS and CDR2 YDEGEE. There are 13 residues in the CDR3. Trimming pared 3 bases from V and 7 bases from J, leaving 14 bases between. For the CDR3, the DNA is TGTGCCAGCAGCTCATTGACAGGTCTGGAGCAGTACTTC. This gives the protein CASSSLTGLEQYF.

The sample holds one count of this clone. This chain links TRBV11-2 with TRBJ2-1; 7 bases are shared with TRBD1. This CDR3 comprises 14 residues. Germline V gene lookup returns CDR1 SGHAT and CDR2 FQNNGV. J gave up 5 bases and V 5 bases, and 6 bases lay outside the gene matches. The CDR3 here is CASSPGQRDNEQFF. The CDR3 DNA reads TGTGCCAGCAGCCCGGGACAGAGGGACAATGAGCAGTTCTTC.

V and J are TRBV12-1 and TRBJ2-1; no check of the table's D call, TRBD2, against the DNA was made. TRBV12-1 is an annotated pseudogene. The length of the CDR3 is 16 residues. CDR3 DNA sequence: TGTGCCAGCAGCTCTTGTTGGGGAGAGGGCCCAAGTGAGCAGTTCTTC. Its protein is CASSSCWGEGPSEQFF.

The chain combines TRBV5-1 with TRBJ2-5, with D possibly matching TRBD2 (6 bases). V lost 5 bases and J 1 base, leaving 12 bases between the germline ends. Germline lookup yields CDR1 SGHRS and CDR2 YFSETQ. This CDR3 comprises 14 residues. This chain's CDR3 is CASSNGGTQETQYF. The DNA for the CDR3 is TGCGCCAGCAGTAATGGCGGGACCCAAGAGACCCAGTACTTC.

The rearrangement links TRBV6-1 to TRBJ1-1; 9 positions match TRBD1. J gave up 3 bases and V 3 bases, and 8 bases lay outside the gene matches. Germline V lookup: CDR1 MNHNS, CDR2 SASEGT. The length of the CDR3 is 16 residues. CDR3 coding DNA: TGTGCCAGCAGTGAGCCCTGGACAGGGGTGGACACTGAAGCTTTCTTT. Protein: CASSEPWTGVDTEAFF.

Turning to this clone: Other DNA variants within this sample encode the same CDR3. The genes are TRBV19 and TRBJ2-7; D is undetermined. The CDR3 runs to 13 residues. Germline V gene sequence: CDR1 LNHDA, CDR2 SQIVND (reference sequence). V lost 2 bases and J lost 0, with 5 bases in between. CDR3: CASSITASYEQYF. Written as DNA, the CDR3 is TGTGCCAGTAGTATAACAGCCTCCTACGAGCAGTACTTC.

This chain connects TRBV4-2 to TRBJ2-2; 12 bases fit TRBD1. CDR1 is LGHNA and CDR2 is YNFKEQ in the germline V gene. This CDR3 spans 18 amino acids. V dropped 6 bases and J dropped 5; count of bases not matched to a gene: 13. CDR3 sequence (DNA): TGTGCCAGCAGGCGTGTGGGGGACAGGGGGCGGGGAACCGGGGAGCTGTTTTTT. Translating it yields CASRRVGDRGRGTGELFF.

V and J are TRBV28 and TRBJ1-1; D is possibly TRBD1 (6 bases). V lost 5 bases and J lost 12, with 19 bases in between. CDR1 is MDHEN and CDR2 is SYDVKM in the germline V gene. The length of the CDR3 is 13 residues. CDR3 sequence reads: CASSTEQGISTFF. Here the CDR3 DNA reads TGTGCCAGCAGTACCGAACAGGGAATTAGTACTTTCTTT.

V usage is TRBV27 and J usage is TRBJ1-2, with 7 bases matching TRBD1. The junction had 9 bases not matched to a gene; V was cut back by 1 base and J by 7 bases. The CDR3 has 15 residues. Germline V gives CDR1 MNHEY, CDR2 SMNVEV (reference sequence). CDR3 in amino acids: CASSLYPGGKGGYTF. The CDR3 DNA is TGTGCCAGCAGTTTATACCCAGGGGGGAAAGGTGGCTACACCTTC.

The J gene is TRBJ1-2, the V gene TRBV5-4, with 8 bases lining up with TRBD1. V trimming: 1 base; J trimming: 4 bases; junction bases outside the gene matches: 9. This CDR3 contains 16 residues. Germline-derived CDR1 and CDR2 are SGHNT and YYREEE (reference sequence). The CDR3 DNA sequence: TGTGCCAGCAGCTTGAGAGGGCAGGGGGCTGGCTATGGCTACACCTTC. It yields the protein CASSLRGQGAGYGYTF.